The rows below give T cell receptor beta chains drawn from one sample of a study of vaccination and CD4 T cells after COVID-19. A single record per CDR3 protein comes from TCRdb applying MiXCR to the PCR reads. The sample includes under 2,500 distinct CDR3 sequences, about 43% seen only once; the top ten take over 55%. These receptors have no identified antigens. The source material was CD4+ T cells from blood, cultured in vitro. The receptors stem from a human donor in good health. CDR3s include the opening cysteine and the closing phenylalanine or tryptophan. The D gene is left open where the match is weak. The size of a clone is reported for some rows only, either as once, few or many, or as a class for expanded clones.

>NA|large|TRBV29-1|TRBJ1-1
TGCAGCGCTCGAGGAGGGAACACTGAAGCTTTCTTT
CSARGGNTEAFF
>TRBD1|NA|TRBV7-9|TRBJ2-1
TGTGCCAGCAGCTTAGGACAGGGCATCAAATACAATGAGCAGTTCTTC
CASSLGQGIKYNEQFF
>TRBD1|NA|TRBV18|TRBJ2-6
TGTGCCAGCTCACCAGACAGGGCCGGGGCCAACGTCCTGACTTTC
CASSPDRAGANVLTF
>TRBD1|few|TRBV24-1|TRBJ2-5
TGTGCCACCAGTGTCCGGGACAGGGGGCGAGAGACCCAGTACTTC
CATSVRDRGRETQYF
>NA|few|TRBV20-1|TRBJ2-3
TGCAGTGTAGGGGGACGAACTAACACAGATACGCAGTATTTT
CSVGGRTNTDTQYF
>NA|NA|TRBV5-1|TRBJ1-6
TGCGCCAGCAGCTCCTGGGGGGACCGAGGGTCACCCCTCCACTTT
CASSSWGDRGSPLHF
>NA|NA|TRBV7-9|TRBJ2-7
TGTGCCAGCAGCCCCAGAGGGCCTGACGAGCAGTACTTC
CASSPRGPDEQYF
>NA|NA|TRBV5-8|TRBJ1-4
TGTGCCAGCAGCACTGGGGCGGCGGGGAGTGAAAAACTGTTTTTT
CASSTGAAGSEKLFF
>TRBD1|NA|TRBV19|TRBJ1-5
TGTGCCAGTAGGACCAGGACAGGGAGAAACAGCAATCAGCCCCAGCATTTT
CASRTRTGRNSNQPQHF
>NA|NA|TRBV4-3|TRBJ2-5
TGCGCCAGCAGCCAAGATCTTCAGACAGCCCGTCAAGAGACCCAGTACTTC
CASSQDLQTARQETQYF
>NA|NA|TRBV7-2|TRBJ1-1
TGTGCCAGCAGCTATGGACAATCGAACACTGAAGCTTTCTTT
CASSYGQSNTEAFF
>TRBD1|few|TRBV7-9|TRBJ2-3
TGTGCCAGCAGCTTTTCCCGACAGGGGGAAGATACGCAGTATTTT
CASSFSRQGEDTQYF
>NA|few|TRBV2|TRBJ1-5
TGTGCCAGCAAGGACGGCCCAAGTCAGCCCCAGCATTTT
CASKDGPSQPQHF
>TRBD2|NA|TRBV7-2|TRBJ2-3
TGTGCCAGCAACCACCCTCGCGGGGGGGTGGCAGATACGCAGTATTTT
CASNHPRGGVADTQYF
>TRBD1|NA|TRBV28|TRBJ1-1
TGTGCCAGCAGTTTTCCCGGGACAGGGGGATCGGCTTTCTTT
CASSFPGTGGSAFF
>NA|few|TRBV2|TRBJ2-3
TGTGCCAGCATGGTCGAGAGGGCAGATACGCAGTATTTT
CASMVERADTQYF